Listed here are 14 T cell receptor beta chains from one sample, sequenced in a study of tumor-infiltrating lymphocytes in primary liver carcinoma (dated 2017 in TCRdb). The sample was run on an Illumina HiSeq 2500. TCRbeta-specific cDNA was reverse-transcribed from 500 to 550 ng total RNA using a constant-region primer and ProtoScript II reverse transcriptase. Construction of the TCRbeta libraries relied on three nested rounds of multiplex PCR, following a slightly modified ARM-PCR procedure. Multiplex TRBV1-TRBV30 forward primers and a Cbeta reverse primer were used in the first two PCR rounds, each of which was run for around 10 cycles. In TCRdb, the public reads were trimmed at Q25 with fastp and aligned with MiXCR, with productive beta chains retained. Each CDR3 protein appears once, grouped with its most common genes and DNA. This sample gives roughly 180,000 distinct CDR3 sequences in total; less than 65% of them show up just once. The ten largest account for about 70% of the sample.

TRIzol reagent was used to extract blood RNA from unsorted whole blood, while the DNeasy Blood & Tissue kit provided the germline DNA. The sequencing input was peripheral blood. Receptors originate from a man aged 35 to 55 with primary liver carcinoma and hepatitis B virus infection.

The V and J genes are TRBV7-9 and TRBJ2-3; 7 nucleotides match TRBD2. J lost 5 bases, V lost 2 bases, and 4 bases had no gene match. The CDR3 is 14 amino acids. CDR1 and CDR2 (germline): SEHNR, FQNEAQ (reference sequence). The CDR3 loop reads CASSLNLAEDTQYF. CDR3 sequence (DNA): TGTGCCAGCAGCTTAAACCTAGCGGAAGATACGCAGTATTTT.

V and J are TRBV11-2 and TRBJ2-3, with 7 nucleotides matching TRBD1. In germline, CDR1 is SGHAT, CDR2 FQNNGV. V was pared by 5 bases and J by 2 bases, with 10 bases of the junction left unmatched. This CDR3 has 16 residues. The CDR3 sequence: CASSTRYRGPTDTQYF. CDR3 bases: TGTGCCAGCAGCACAAGATACAGGGGCCCCACAGATACGCAGTATTTT.

The CDR3 loop is CASTQETGGIGELFF. The CDR3 DNA is TGTGCCAGCACCCAAGAGACAGGGGGCATCGGGGAGCTGTTTTTT. The chain couples TRBV6-5 to TRBJ2-2; 10 bases agree with TRBD1. V lost 7 bases, J lost 7 bases, and 9 bases stayed unmatched. CDR3 size: 15 residues. Germline V gives CDR1 MNHEY, CDR2 SVGAGI.

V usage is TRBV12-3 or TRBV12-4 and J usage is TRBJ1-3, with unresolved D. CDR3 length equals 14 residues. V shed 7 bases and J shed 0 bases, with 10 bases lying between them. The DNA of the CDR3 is TGTGCCAGCATTCCTAGGGCCTCTGGAAACACCATATATTTT. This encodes CASIPRASGNTIYF.

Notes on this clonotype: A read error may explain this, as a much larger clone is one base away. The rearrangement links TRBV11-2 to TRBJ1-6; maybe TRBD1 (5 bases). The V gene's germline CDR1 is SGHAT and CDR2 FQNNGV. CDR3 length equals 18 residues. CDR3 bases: TGTGCCAGCAGCCCCCAGCTGGACATTTATGGTTTTAATTCACCCCCCCACTTT. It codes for CASSPQLDIYGFNSPPHF.

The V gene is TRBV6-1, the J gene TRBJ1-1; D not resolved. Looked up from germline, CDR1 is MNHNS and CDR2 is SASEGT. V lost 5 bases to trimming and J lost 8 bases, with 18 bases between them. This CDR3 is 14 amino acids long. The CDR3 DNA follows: TGTGCCAGCAGTCCCCCCCGGACGGGCACCGAAGCTTTCTTT. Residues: CASSPPRTGTEAFF.

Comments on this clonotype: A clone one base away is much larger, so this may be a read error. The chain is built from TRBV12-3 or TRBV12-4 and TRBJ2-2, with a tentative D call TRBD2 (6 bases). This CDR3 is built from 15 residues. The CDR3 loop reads CVSAPNRGKTGELFF. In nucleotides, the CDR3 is TGTGTCAGCGCACCCAACCGGGGGAAGACCGGGGAGCTGTTTTTT.

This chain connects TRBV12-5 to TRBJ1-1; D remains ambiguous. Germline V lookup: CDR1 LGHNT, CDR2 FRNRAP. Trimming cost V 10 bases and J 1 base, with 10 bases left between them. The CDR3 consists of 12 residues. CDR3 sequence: CAIRGENTEAFF. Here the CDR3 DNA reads TGTGCTATTCGTGGTGAGAACACTGAAGCTTTCTTT.

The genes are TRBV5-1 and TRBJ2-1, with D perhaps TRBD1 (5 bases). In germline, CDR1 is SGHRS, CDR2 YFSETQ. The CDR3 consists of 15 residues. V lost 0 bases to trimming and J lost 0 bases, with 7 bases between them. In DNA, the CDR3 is TGCGCCAGCAGCTTGGTAGGGGACTCCTACAATGAGCAGTTCTTC. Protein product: CASSLVGDSYNEQFF.

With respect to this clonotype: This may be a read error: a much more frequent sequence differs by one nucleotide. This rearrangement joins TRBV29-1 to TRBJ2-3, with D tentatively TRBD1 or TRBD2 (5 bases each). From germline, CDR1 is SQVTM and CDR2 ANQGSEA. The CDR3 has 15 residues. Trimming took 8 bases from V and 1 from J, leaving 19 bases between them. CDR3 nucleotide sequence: TGCAGCTTAATGATAACGGGACCCGGCACAGATACGCAGTATTTT. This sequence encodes CSLMITGPGTDTQYF.

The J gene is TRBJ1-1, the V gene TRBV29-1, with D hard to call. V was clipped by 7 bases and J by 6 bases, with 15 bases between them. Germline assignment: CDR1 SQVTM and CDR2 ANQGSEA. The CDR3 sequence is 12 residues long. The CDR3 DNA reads TGCAGCGCCTCGGTACGGCTCTCTGAAGCTTTCTTT. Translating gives CSASVRLSEAFF.

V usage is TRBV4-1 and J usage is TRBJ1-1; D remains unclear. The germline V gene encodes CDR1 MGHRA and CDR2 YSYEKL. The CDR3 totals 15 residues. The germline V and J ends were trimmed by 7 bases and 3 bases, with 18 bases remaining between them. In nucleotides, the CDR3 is TGCGCCAGCAACCTGCGCACCGGAGCGGACACTGAAGCTTTCTTT. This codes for CASNLRTGADTEAFF.

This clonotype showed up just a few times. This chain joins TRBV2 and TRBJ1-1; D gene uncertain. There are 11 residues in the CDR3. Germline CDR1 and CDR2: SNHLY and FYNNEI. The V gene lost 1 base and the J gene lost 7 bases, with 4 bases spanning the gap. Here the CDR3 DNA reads TGTGCCAGCAGTGAAGGCAGTGAAGCTTTCTTT. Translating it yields CASSEGSEAFF.

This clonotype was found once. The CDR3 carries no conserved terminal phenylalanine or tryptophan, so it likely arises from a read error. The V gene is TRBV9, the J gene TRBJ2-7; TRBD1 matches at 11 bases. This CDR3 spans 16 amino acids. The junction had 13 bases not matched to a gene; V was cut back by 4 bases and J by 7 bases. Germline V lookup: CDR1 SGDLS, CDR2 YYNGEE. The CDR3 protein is CASSPLGDRGKDEQYL. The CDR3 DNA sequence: TGTGCCAGCAGCCCCCTGGGGGACAGGGGGAAGGATGAGCAGTACCTC.